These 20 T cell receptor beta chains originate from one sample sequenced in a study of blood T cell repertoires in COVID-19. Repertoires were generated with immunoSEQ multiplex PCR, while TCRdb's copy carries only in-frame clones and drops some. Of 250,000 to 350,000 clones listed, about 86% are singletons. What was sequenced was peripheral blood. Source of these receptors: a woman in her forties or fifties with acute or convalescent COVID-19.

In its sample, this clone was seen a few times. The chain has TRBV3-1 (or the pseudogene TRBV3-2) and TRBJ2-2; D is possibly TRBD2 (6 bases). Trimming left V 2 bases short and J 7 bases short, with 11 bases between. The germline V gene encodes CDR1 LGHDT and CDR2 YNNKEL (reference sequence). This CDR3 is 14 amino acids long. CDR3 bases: TGTGCCAGCAGCCAACCGGCGGGGAACGGGGAGCTGTTTTTT. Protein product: CASSQPAGNGELFF.

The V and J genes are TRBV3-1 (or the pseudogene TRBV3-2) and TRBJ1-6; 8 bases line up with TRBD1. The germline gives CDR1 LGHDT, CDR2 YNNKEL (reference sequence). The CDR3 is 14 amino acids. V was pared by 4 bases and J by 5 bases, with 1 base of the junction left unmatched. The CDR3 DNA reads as TGTGCCAGCAGCCGGGGACAGGATAATTCACCCCTCCACTTT. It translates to CASSRGQDNSPLHF.

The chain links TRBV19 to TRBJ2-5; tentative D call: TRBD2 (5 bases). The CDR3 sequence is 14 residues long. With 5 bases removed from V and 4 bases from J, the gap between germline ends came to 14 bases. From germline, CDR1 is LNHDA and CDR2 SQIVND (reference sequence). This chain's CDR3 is CASSEGSPPETQYF. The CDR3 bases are TGTGCCAGTAGTGAAGGGAGCCCTCCAGAGACCCAGTACTTC.

The CDR3: CASSDSRGSPLHF. CDR3 sequence (DNA): TGTGCCAGTAGCGACTCTCGGGGTTCACCCCTCCACTTT. This chain connects TRBV19 to TRBJ1-6, with D unresolved. The germline V gene encodes CDR1 LNHDA and CDR2 SQIVND (reference sequence). There are 13 residues in the CDR3. V lost 6 bases to trimming and J lost 9 bases, with 12 bases between them.

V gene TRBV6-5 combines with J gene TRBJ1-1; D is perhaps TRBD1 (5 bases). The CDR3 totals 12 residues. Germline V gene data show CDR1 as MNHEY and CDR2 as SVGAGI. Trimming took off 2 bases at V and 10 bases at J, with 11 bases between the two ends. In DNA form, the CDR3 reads TGTGCCAGCAGTTACCCCTGGGGGGTAGCTTTCTTT. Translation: CASSYPWGVAFF.

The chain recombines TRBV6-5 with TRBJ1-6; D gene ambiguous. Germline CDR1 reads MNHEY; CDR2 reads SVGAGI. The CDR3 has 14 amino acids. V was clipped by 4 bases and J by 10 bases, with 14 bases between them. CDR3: CASSSTGGLSPLHF. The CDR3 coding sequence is TGTGCCAGCAGTTCCACTGGTGGGCTCTCACCCCTCCACTTT.

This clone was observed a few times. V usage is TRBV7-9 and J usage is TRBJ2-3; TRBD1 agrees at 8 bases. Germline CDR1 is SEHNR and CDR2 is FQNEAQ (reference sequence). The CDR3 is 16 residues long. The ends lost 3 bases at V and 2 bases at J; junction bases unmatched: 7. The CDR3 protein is CASSLRTGSVTDTQYF. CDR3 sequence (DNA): TGTGCCAGCAGCTTGAGGACAGGGAGTGTCACAGATACGCAGTATTTT.

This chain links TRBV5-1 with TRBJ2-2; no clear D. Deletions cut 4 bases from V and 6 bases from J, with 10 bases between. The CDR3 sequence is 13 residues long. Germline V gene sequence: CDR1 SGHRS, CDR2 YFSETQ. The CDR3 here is CASSQVSSGELFF. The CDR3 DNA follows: TGCGCCAGCAGCCAGGTCTCCTCCGGGGAGCTGTTTTTT. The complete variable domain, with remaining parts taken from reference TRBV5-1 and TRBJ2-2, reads KAGVTQTPRYLIKTRGQQVTLSCSPISGHRSVSWYQQTPGQGLQFLFEYFSETQRNKGNFPGRFSGRQFSNSRSEMNVSTLELGDSALYLCASSQVSSGELFFGEGSRLTVL.

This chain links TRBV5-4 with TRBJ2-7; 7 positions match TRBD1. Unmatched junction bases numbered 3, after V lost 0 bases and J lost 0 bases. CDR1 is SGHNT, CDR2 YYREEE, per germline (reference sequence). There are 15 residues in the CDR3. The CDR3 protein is CASSLAGQSSYEQYF. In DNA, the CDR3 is TGTGCCAGCAGCTTGGCGGGACAGTCCTCCTACGAGCAGTACTTC.

The CDR3 loop reads CASRERGEKLFF. In DNA, the CDR3 is TGTGCCAGCAGGGAGCGGGGGGAAAAACTGTTTTTT. The genes are TRBV19 and TRBJ1-4, with D maybe TRBD1 (5 bases). Between the trimmed V and J ends, which lost 9 bases and 8 bases, there was a span of 13 bases. The CDR3 runs to 12 residues. The V gene's germline CDR1 is LNHDA and CDR2 SQIVND (reference sequence).

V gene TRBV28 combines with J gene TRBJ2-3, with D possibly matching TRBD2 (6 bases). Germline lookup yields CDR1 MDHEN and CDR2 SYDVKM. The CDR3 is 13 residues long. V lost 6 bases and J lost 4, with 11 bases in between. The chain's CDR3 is CASRTGVADTQYF. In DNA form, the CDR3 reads TGTGCCAGCAGGACGGGGGTAGCAGATACGCAGTATTTT.

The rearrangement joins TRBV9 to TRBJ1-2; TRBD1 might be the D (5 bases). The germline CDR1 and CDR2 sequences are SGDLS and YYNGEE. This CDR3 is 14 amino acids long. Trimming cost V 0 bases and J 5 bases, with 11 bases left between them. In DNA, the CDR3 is TGTGCCAGCAGCGTAGACCAGGGTCGGTATGGCTACACCTTC. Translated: CASSVDQGRYGYTF.

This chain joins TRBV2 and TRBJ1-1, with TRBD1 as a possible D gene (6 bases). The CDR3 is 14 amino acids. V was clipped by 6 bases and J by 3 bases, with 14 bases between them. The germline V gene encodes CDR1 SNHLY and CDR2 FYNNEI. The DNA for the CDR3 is TGTGCCAGCAGCTTCCTTCAGGGGTACACTGAAGCTTTCTTT. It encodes CASSFLQGYTEAFF.

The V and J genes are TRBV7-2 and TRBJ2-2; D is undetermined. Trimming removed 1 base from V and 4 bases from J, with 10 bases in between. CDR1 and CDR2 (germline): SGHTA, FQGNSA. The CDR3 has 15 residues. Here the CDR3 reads CASSLGERGTGELFF. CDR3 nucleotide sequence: TGTGCCAGCAGCTTAGGAGAAAGAGGCACCGGGGAGCTGTTTTTT.

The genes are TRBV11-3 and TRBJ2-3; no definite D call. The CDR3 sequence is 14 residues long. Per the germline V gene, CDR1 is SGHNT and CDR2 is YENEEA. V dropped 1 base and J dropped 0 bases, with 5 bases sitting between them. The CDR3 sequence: CASSLAQSTDTQYF. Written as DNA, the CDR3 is TGTGCCAGCAGCTTAGCACAGAGCACAGATACGCAGTATTTT.

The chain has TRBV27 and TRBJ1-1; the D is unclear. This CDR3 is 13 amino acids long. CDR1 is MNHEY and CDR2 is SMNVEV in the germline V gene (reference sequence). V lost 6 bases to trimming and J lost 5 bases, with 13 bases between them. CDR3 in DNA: TGTGCCAGCAGGCCCAGACACGTAACTGAAGCTTTCTTT. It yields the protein CASRPRHVTEAFF.

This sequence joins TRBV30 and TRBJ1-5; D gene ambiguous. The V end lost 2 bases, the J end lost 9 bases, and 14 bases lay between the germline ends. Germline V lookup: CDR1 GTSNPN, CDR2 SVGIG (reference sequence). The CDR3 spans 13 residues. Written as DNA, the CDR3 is TGTGCCTGGAGTAGGGAGGCCCATCGGCCCCAGCATTTT. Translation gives CAWSREAHRPQHF.

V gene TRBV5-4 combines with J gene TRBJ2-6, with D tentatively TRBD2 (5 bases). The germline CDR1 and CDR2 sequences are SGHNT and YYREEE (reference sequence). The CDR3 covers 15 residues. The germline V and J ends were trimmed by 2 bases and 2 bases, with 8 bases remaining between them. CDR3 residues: CASSFWETGANVLTF. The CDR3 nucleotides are TGTGCCAGCAGCTTCTGGGAGACTGGGGCCAACGTCCTGACTTTC.

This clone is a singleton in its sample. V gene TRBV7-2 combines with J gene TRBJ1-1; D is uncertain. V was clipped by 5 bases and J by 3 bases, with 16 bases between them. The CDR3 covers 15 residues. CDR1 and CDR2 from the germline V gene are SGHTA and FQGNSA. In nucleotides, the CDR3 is TGTGCCAGCAGCACCCGGGGAGGGCCGGACACTGAAGCTTTCTTT. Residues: CASSTRGGPDTEAFF.

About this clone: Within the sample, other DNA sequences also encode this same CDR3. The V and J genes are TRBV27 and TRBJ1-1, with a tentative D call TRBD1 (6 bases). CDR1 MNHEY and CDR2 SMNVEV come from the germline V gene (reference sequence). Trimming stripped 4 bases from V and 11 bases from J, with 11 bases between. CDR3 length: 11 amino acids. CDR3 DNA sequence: TGTGCCAGCAGTTCCACGGGGGGCGCTTTCTTT. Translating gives CASSSTGGAFF.